This TCR beta chain was captured by sequencing in a study of T-cell reconstitution after alpha-beta-depleted transplantation in children. TCRbeta library construction was performed incorporating unique molecular identifiers. TCRdb recomputed calls from the PCR reads with MiXCR, one row per CDR3 protein. Among roughly 420,000 distinct CDR3 sequences listed, 15% to 20% were seen once. This clonotype was detected a few times. Per germline, CDR1 KGHSH and CDR2 LQKENI. Trimming pared 1 base from V and 5 bases from J, leaving 17 bases between. This CDR3 comprises 17 residues. The material was PBMCs, mostly from graft donor cells, obtained 360 days after TCRalphabeta/CD19-depleted stem cell transplant. The sequence came from a boy under three years old who had a stem cell transplant for Wiskott-Aldrich syndrome, so the T cells may come from the graft donor. The chain combines TRBV18 with TRBJ2-2; possible D gene TRBD1, 6 bases. Written as DNA, the CDR3 is TGTGCCAGCTCACCACTCTTCGGAGGACAGAATACCGGGGAGCTGTTTTTT. Translating it yields CASSPLFGGQNTGELFF.